The T cell receptor (beta chain) under discussion was sequenced for a study of blood T cell repertoires in COVID-19 (dated by TCRdb to 2020 to 2022). Context from the whole study: Samples from collaborators originated in the United States, Italy and Spain and spanned both the acute and convalescent phases of COVID-19. The prospective study material was composed of cDNA or gDNA derived from T cells, B-cell-depleted T cells, or PBMCs. The samples were drawn from the first 160 participants of the ongoing ImmuneRACE study and from 1,254 subjects provided by 6 global collaborators. The sample metadata nearly always contained a de-identified subject ID, COVID-19 status, age in years and sex. Where available, HLA class I and class II types were taken from metadata supplied by the sample provider and were not determined by assay-based typing. The repertoires were released in a freely available public database intended as a resource for research on the immune response to SARS-CoV-2. Deeply sampled blood TCRbeta repertoires from subjects exposed to, actively infected with, or recovered from COVID-19 were included in the dataset.

Summary of the overall study and its limitations: The quantity of clinical and demographic metadata differed by source and by participant and was supplied without curation.

TCRbeta CDR3 regions were amplified from genomic DNA using the immunoSEQ Assay, a bias-controlled multiplex PCR. The authors' analysis ran thus. The number of nucleated cells in each sample was estimated from the amplification of reference gene primers within the assay. Sequence reads were collapsed and filtered to measure the absolute abundance of every unique TCRbeta CDR3 rearrangement. For each sample, productive Simpson clonality was calculated as the square root of Simpson's diversity index across productive rearrangements. Here the immuneACCESS table is served through TCRdb, limited to in-frame sequences with V and J called. Missing clones are a known gap in these copies; in checked studies unresolved V genes cover under half, and the rest lacks a known reason. V, J and clone size are taken as reported in that table, and D and trimming were inferred from the DNA itself. The sample table records approximately 340,000 clones; 80% to 90% of these occur just once. Almost 3% of the sample is taken by the ten largest.

Its CDR3 holds 15 amino acids, cysteine through phenylalanine. Only the CDR3 portion is preserved as DNA: 45 bases, with reading frame beginning at the first base. Trimming accounts for 2 bases at V and 5 bases at J, while the number of junction bases matched to no gene is 1. The germline V gene supplies CDR1 MDHEN and CDR2 SYDVKM. The collaborating institutions used their own protocols to collect whole blood in K2EDTA tubes. For TCRbeta analysis, collaborators shipped samples in one of three forms: frozen whole blood, isolated PBMCs, or DNA extracted from either of those sample types. Concerning this clone: Its recognized antigen is unknown. One base away there is no much larger clone; base qualities are not given.

Sequencing used peripheral blood. This sequence originates from a man younger than 40 with active or convalescent COVID-19. The chain is assembled from TRBV28 and TRBJ2-7; TRBD2 matches 15 bases in the middle. The DNA reads as follows: TGTGCCAGCAGTTTAGGGACTAGCGGGAGGAACGAGCAGTACTTC. The resulting protein is CASSLGTSGRNEQYF.